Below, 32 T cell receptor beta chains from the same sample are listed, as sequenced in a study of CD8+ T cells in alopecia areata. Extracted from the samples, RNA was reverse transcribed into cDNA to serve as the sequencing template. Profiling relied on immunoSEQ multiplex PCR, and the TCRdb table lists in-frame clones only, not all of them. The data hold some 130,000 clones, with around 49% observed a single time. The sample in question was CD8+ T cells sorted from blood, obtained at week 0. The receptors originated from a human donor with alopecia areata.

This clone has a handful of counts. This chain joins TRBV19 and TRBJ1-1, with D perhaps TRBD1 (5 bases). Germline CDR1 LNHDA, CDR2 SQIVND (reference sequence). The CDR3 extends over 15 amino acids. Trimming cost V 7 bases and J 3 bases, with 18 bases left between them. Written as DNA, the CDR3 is TGTGCCAGTACCAGATGGGGAGAGGGGCACACTGAAGCTTTCTTT. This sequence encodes CASTRWGEGHTEAFF. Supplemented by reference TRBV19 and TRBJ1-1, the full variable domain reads DGGITQSPKYLFRKEGQNVTLSCEQNLNHDAMYWYRQDPGQGLRLIYYSQIVNDFQKGDIAEGYSVSREKKESFPLTVTSAQKNPTAFYLCASTRWGEGHTEAFFGQGTRLTVV.

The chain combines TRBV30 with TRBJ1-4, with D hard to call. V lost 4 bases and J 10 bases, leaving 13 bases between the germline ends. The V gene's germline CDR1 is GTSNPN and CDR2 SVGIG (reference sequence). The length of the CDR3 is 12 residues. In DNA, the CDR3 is TGTGCCTGGACGCAGGATCCGAGAAAACTGTTTTTT. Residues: CAWTQDPRKLFF.

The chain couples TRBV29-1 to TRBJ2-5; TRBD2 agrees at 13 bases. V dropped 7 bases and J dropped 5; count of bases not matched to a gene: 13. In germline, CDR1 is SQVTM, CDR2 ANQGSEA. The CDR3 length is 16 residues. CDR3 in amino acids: CSASDLLAGGLETQYF. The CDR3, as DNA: TGCAGCGCTTCGGACCTACTAGCGGGGGGGCTGGAGACCCAGTACTTC.

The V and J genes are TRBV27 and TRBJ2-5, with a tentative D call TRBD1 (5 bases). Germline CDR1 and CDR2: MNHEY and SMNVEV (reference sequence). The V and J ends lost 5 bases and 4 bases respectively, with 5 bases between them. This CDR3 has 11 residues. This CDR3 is CASSQGETQYF. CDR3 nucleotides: TGTGCCAGCAGTCAGGGAGAGACCCAGTACTTC.

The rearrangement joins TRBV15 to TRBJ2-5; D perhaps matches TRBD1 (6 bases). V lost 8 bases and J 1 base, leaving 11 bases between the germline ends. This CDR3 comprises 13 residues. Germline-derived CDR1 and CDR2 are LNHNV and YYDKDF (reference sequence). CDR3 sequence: CATHRESQETQYF. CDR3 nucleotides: TGTGCCACCCACAGGGAGTCCCAAGAGACCCAGTACTTC.

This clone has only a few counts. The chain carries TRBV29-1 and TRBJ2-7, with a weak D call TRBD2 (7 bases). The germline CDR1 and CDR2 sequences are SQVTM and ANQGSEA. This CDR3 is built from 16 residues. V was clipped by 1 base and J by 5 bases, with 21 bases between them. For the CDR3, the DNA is TGCAGCGTTGAAGTTTTGGGAGGGGGTGGTTTGAACGAGCAGTACTTC. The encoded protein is CSVEVLGGGGLNEQYF.

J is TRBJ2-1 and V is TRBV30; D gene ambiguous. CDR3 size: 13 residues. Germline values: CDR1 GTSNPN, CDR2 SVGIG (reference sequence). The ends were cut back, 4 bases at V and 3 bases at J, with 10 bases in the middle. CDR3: CAWTWEDYNEQFF. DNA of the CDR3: TGTGCCTGGACGTGGGAAGACTACAATGAGCAGTTCTTC. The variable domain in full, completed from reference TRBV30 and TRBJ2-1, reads SQTIHQWPATLVQPVGSPLSLECTVEGTSNPNLYWYRQAAGRGLQLLFYSVGIGQISSEVPQNLSASRPQDRQFILSSKKLLLSDSGFYLCAWTWEDYNEQFFGPGTRLTVL.

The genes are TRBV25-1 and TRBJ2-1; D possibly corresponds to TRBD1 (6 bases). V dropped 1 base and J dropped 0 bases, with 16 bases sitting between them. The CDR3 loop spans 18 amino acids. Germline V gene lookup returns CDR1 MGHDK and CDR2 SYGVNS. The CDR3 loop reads CASSEFGADRFSYNEQFF. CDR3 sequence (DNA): TGTGCCAGCAGTGAATTCGGGGCGGACAGATTCTCCTACAATGAGCAGTTCTTC.

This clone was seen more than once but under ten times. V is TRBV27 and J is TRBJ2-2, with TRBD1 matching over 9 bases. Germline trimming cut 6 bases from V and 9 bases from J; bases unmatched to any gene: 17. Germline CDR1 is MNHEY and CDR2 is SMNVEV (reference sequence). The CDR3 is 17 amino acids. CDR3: CASSPSRDREDSWELFF. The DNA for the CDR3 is TGTGCCAGCAGCCCCAGCCGGGACAGGGAAGATTCGTGGGAGCTGTTTTTT.

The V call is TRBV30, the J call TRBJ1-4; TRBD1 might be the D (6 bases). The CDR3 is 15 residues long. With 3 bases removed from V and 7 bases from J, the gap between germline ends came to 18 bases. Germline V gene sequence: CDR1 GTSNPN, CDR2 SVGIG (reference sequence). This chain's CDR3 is CAWSGTGLSGEKLFF. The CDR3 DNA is TGTGCCTGGAGCGGAACAGGGTTGTCAGGTGAAAAACTGTTTTTT. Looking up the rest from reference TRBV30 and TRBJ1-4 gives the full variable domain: SQTIHQWPATLVQPVGSPLSLECTVEGTSNPNLYWYRQAAGRGLQLLFYSVGIGQISSEVPQNLSASRPQDRQFILSSKKLLLSDSGFYLCAWSGTGLSGEKLFFGSGTQLSVL.

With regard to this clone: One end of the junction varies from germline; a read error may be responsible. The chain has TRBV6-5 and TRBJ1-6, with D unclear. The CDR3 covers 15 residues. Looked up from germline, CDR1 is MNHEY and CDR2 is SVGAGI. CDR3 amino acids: CASSQSSSYNSPLHF. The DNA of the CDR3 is TGTGCCAGCAGTCAGTCGAGCTCCTATAATTCACCCCTCCATTTT.

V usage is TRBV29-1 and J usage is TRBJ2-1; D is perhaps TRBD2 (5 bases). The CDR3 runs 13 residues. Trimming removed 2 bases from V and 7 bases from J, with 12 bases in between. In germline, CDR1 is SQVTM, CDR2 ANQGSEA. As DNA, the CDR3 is TGCAGCGTTGAACCCTACGGCGGGAATGAGCAGTTCTTC. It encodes CSVEPYGGNEQFF.

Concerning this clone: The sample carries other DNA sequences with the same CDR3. The CDR3 here is CASSPGDNEQFF. The CDR3 bases are TGTGCCAGCAGCCCCGGGGACAATGAGCAGTTCTTC. The chain couples TRBV5-6 to TRBJ2-1; the D gene is possibly TRBD2 (5 bases). The length of the CDR3 is 12 residues. Trimming removed 4 bases at V and 5 bases at J, with 7 bases between. Germline assignment: CDR1 SGHDT and CDR2 YYEEEE.

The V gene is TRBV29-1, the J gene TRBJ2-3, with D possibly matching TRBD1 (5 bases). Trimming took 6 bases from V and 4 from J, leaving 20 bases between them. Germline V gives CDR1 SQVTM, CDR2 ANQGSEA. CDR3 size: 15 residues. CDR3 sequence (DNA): TGCAGCGTCTCAGGGTCGGACATCGCCTCAGATACGCAGTATTTT. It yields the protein CSVSGSDIASDTQYF.

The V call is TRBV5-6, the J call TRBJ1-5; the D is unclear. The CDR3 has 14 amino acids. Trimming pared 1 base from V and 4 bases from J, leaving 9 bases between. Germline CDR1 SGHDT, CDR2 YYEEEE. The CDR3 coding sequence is TGTGCCAGCAGCTTGCGGACGCCTAATCAGCCCCAGCATTTT. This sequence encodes CASSLRTPNQPQHF.

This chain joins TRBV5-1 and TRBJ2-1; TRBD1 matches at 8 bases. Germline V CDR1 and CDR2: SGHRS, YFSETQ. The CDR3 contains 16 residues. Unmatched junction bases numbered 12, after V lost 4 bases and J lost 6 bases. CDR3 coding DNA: TGCGCCAGCAGCCTGAGCGGCAGGGGGCCGGGCAATGAGCAGTTCTTC. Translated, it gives CASSLSGRGPGNEQFF. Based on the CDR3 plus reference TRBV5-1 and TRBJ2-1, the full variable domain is KAGVTQTPRYLIKTRGQQVTLSCSPISGHRSVSWYQQTPGQGLQFLFEYFSETQRNKGNFPGRFSGRQFSNSRSEMNVSTLELGDSALYLCASSLSGRGPGNEQFFGPGTRLTVL.

CDR3 nucleotide sequence: TGTGCCAGCAGCCGGATGCGGGGTCTCACAGATACGCAGTATTTT. Translating gives CASSRMRGLTDTQYF. The chain couples TRBV6-5 to TRBJ2-3; the D gene is possibly TRBD2 (6 bases). The CDR3 contains 15 residues. In germline, CDR1 is MNHEY, CDR2 SVGAGI. Trimming shortened V by 6 bases and J by 2 bases, and 15 bases separated the two germline ends.

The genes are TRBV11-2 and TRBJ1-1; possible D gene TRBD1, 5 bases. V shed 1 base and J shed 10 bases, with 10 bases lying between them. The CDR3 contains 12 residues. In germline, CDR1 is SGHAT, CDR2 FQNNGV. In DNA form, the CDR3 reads TGTGCCAGCAGCTTAGGGGGCCTGGGAGCTTTCTTT. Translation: CASSLGGLGAFF.

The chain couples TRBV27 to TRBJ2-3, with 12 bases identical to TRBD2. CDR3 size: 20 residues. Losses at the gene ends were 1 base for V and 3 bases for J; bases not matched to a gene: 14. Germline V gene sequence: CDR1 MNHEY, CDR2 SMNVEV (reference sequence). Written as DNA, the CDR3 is TGTGCCAGCAGTTTATTTCCTAGCGGGGGGGCCGTCCATGTGACAGATACGCAGTATTTT. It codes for CASSLFPSGGAVHVTDTQYF.

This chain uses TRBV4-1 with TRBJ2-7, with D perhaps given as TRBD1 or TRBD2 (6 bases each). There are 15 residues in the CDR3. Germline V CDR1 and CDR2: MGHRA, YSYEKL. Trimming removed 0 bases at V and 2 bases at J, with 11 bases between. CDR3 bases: TGCGCCAGCAGCCAAGACGGGGGCAGGACCTACGAGCAGTACTTC. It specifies CASSQDGGRTYEQYF.

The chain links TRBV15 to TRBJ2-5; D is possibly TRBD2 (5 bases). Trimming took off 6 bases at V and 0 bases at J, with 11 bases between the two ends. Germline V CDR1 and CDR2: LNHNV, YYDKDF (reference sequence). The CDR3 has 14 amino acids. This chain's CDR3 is CATRVRGNQETQYF. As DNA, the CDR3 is TGTGCCACCAGGGTAAGAGGGAACCAAGAGACCCAGTACTTC.

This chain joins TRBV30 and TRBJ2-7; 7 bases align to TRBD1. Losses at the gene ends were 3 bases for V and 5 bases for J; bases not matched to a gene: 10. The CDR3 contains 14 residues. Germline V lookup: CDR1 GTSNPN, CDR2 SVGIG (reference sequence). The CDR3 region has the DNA TGTGCCTGGAGCTCCCTGACCGACAGGGACGAGCAGTACTTC. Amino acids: CAWSSLTDRDEQYF.

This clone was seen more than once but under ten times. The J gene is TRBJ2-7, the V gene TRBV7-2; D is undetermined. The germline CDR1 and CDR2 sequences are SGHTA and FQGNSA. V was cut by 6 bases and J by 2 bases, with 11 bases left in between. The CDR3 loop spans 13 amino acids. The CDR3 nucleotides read TGTGCCAGCAGTATTATAGCCACCTACGAGCAGTACTTC. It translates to CASSIIATYEQYF.

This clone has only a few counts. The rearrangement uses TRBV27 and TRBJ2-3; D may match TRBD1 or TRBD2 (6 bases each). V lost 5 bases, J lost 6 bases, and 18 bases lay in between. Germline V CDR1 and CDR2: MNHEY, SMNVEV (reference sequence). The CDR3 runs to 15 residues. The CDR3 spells CASSPRGGQGDTQYF. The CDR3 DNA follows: TGTGCCAGCAGTCCAAGAGGGGGGCAGGGGGATACGCAGTATTTT.

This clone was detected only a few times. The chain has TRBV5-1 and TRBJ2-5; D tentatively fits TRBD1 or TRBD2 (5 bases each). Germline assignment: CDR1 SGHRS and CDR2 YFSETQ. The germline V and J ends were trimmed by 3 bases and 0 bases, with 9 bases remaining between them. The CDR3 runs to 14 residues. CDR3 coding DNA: TGCGCCAGCAGCTGGGACGGATACCAAGAGACCCAGTACTTC. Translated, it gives CASSWDGYQETQYF.

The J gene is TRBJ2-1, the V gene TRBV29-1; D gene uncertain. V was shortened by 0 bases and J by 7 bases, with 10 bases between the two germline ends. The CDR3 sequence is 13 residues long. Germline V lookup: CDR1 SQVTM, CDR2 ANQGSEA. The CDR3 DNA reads TGCAGCGTTGAAGAAGGAACTGGGAATGAGCAGTTCTTC. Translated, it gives CSVEEGTGNEQFF.

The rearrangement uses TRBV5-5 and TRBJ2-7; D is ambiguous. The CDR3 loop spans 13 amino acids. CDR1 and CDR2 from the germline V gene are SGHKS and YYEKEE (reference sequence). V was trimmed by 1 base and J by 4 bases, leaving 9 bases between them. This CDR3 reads CASSLNGLYEQYF. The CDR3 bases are TGTGCCAGCAGCTTGAACGGGCTATACGAGCAGTACTTC.

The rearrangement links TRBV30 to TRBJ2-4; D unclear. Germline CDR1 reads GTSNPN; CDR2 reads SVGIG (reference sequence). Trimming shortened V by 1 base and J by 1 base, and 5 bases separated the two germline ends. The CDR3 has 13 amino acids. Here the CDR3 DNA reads TGTGCCTGGAGTGGCTTCGCCAAAAACATTCAGTACTTC. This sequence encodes CAWSGFAKNIQYF.

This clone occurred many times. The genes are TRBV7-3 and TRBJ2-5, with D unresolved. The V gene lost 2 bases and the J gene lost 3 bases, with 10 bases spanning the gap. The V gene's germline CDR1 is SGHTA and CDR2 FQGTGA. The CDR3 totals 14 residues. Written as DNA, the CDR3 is TGTGCCAGCAGCTTAGGATTTGGGGAAGAGACCCAGTACTTC. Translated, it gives CASSLGFGEETQYF.

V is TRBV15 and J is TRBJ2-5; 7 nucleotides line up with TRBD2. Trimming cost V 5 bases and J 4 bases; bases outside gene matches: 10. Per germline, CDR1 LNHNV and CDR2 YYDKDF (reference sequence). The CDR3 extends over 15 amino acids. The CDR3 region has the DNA TGTGCCACCAGCCTCGCGGGGGAATCGCGAGAGACCCAGTACTTC. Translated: CATSLAGESRETQYF.

The CDR3 nucleotides are TGTGCCAGCAGCTTAGTGGACGAGGGTTGGTACACTGAAGCTTTCTTT. This sequence encodes CASSLVDEGWYTEAFF. This sequence joins TRBV13 and TRBJ1-1; no reliable D call. This CDR3 is 16 amino acids long. CDR1 and CDR2 (germline): PRHDT, FYEKMQ (reference sequence). The germline V and J ends were trimmed by 1 base and 3 bases, with 15 bases remaining between them.

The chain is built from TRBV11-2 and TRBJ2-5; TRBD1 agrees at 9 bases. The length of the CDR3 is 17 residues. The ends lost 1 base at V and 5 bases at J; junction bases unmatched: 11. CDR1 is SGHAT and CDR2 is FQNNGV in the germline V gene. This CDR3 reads CASSLGVLDRGVETQYF. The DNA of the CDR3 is TGTGCCAGCAGCTTAGGTGTTTTGGACAGGGGAGTTGAGACCCAGTACTTC.